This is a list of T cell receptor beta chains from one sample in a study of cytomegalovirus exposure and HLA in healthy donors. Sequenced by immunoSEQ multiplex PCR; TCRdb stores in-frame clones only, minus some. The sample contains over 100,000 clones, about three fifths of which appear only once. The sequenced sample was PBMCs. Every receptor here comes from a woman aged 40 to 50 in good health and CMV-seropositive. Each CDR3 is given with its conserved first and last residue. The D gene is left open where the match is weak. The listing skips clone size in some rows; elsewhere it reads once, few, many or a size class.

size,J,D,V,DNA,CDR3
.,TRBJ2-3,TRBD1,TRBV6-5,TGTGCCAGCAGTTCAACCGGGACAGGGCGCACAGATACGCAGTATTTT,CASSSTGTGRTDTQYF
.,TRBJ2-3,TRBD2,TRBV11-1,TGTGCCAGCAACTCGTGGGAGGGGAACACAGATACGCAGTATTTT,CASNSWEGNTDTQYF
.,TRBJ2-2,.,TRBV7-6,TGTGCCAGCAGCCCCAGGGGTACCGGGGAGCTGTTTTTT,CASSPRGTGELFF
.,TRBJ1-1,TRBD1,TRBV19,TGTGCCAGTAGCCCACAGGGGAGGAACACTGAAGCTTTCTTT,CASSPQGRNTEAFF
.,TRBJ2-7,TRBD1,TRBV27,TGTGCCAGTCGACATGGGGACAGACTGGCTCCCTACGAGCAGTACTTC,CASRHGDRLAPYEQYF
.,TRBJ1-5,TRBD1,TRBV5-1,TGCGCCAGCAGCTTGGATGGGACAGACCAGCCCCAGCATTTT,CASSLDGTDQPQHF
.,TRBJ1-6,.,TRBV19,TGTGCCAGTAGTATGCGACAGAGCTCCTATAATTCACCCCTCCACTTT,CASSMRQSSYNSPLHF
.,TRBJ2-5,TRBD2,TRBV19,TGTGCCAGTAGCACTAGCGGGGAGTCGAAGACCCAGTACTTC,CASSTSGESKTQYF
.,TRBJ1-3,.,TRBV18,TGTGCCAGCTCACCCCCACAGGGACCGTCCGGAAACACCATATATTTT,CASSPPQGPSGNTIYF
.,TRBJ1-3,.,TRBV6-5,TGTGCCAGCAGTTACTCGCCCGGCTCTGGAAACACCATATATTTT,CASSYSPGSGNTIYF
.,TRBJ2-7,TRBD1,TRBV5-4,TGTGCCAGCAGCTCGCCGGGACAGGGGCCTTACGAGCAGTACTTC,CASSSPGQGPYEQYF
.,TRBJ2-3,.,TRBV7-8,TGTGCCAGCAGCTCAAGGACAGCCACAGATACGCAGTATTTT,CASSSRTATDTQYF
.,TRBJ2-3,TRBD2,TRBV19,TGTGCCAGTAGTATTAGGATCCTGTCGGCGGGGGTTGGTACGCAGTATTTT,CASSIRILSAGVGTQYF
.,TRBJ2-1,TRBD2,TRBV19,TGTGCCAGTAGTATATTCGGGGGGATGAGGGTTTGGGAGCAGTTCTTC,CASSIFGGMRVWEQFF
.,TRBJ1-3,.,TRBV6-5,TGTGCCAGCTCAGCGGGGGTATTGGGAAACACCATATATTTT,CASSAGVLGNTIYF
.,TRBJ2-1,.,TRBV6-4,TGTGCCAGCAGTCCCGACCTCGGGAGCAGCACATTCTACAATGAGCAGTTCTTC,CASSPDLGSSTFYNEQFF
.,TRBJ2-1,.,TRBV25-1,TGTGCCAGCAGTGCCGGGACAATAAATGAGCAGTTCTTC,CASSAGTINEQFF
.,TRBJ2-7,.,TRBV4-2,TGTGCCAGCAGCCAACTGGGTCTAGCAGGCGAGCAGTACTTC,CASSQLGLAGEQYF
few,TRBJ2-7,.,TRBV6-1,TGTGCCAGCAGTGAACCTGTAGGCGCAGGGATAGGGTACGAGCAGTACTTC,CASSEPVGAGIGYEQYF
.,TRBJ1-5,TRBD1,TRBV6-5,TGTGCCAGCAGACCCGACAGGGGCGAGACGGCCCAGCATTTT,CASRPDRGETAQHF
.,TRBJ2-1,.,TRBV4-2,TGTGCCAGCAGCCAAGAGTGGGAACGGGGAGAGAATGAGCAGTTCTTC,CASSQEWERGENEQFF
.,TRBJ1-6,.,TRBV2,TGTGCCAGCAGTGAACAGGATTCCTATAATTCACCCCTCCACTTT,CASSEQDSYNSPLHF
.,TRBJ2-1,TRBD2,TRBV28,TGTGCCAGCAGTTCCCCTCAGACTAGCGGGACGTACAATGAGCAGTTCTTC,CASSSPQTSGTYNEQFF
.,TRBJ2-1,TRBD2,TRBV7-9,TGTGCCAGCAGCTTAGCCATAGCGGGGGCGTACAATGAGCAGTTCTTC,CASSLAIAGAYNEQFF
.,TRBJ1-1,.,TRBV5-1,TGCGCCAGCAGCTTGGGCGGCAGTATGAACACTGAAGCTTTCTTT,CASSLGGSMNTEAFF
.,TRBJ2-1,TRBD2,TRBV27,TGTGCCAGCAGTCTCCTAGCGGGAACGAGCGAGCAGTTCTTC,CASSLLAGTSEQFF
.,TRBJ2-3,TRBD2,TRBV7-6,TGTGCCAGCAGCGGCGGAGCGGGGCTGGGAGATACGCAGTATTTT,CASSGGAGLGDTQYF
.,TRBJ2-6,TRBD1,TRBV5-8,TGTGCCAGCAGCTTCGGCAGGGGGTCTGGGGCCAACGTCCTGACTTTC,CASSFGRGSGANVLTF
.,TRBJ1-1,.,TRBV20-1,TGCAGTGCTACAACAGGGACTGAAGCTTTCTTT,CSATTGTEAFF
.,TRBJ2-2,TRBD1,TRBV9,TGTGCCAGCAGCGTAGGCAGGGGGCAAACCGGGGAGCTGTTTTTT,CASSVGRGQTGELFF
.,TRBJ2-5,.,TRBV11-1,TGTGCCAGCAGCTTATCCAGGAAAGAGACCCAGTACTTC,CASSLSRKETQYF
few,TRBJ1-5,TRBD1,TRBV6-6,TGTGCCAGCAGTTCCCGGACAGGGACGATAAATCAGCCCCAGCATTTT,CASSSRTGTINQPQHF
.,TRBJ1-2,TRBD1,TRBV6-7,TGTGCCAGCAGTACCGACAGGGCCCGTAACTATGGCTACACCTTC,CASSTDRARNYGYTF
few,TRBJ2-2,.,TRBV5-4,TGTGCCAGCAGCGTGACAGGTACTAAGAACACCGGGGAGCTGTTTTTT,CASSVTGTKNTGELFF
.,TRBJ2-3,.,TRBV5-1,TGCGCCAGCAGCTTCGGGAGCACAGATACGCAGTATTTT,CASSFGSTDTQYF
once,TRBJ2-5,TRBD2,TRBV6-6,TGTGCCAGCAGATACGTACTAGCGGGAGGGTTGGAGACCCAGTACTTC,CASRYVLAGGLETQYF
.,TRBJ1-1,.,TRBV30,TGTGCCTGGAGTGTCTTGTACACTGAAGCTTTCTTT,CAWSVLYTEAFF
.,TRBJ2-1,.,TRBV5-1,TGCGCCAGCAGCTTGGCGGTAAATGAGCAGTTCTTC,CASSLAVNEQFF
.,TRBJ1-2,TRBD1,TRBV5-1,TGCGCCAGCAGCTTGACAGGGGGCATCTATGGCTACCCCTTC,CASSLTGGIYGYPF
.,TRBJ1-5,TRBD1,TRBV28,TGTGCCAGCAGTTTACTGGCCGGGACAGGGTTCAATCAGCCCCAGCATTTT,CASSLLAGTGFNQPQHF
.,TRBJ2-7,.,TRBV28,TGTGCCAGCAGTTTCTTCCCTAGCTCCTACGAGCAGTACTTC,CASSFFPSSYEQYF
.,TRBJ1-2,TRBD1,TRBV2,TGTGCCAGCAGGCAGACAGGGGGCGCCCATGGCTACACCTTC,CASRQTGGAHGYTF
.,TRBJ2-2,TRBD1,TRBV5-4,TGTGCCAGCAGCTTAGCAGGGGGCCCCGGGGAGCTGTTTTTT,CASSLAGGPGELFF
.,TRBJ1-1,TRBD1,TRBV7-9,TGTGCCAGCCCCCCGGGGGACAGGGGAAACACTGAAGCTTTCTTT,CASPPGDRGNTEAFF
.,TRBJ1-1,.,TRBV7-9,TGTGCCAGCCGGAGGGGAAACACTGAAGCTTTCTTT,CASRRGNTEAFF